These 14 T cell receptor beta chains originate from one sample sequenced in a study of T-cell memory formation after mild COVID-19. TCRdb re-derived calls from the 5' RACE reads in MiXCR, one entry per CDR3 protein. The sample yields a few hundred thousand distinct CDR3 sequences, about a sixth seen once. Material for sequencing was PBMCs or a T cell subset sorted from them (not recorded which). Receptors originate from a man younger than 35 who had mild COVID-19 (a few samples of this study predate the infection). Cell type and time point are not known.

This clonotype was detected many times. The genes are TRBV6-2 or TRBV6-3 and TRBJ2-7, with 7 bases matching TRBD1. The V segment lost 5 bases and the J segment 4 bases; nucleotides outside the gene matches: 11. The CDR3 length is 15 residues. From germline, CDR1 is MNHEY and CDR2 SVGEGT. CDR3 in DNA: TGTGCCAGCAGTCAAGGGTCGGGACAGCCATACGAGCAGTACTTC. Translated: CASSQGSGQPYEQYF.

This clonotype occurred a few times. The chain joins TRBV6-4 to TRBJ1-1; D gene uncertain. Trimming left V 6 bases short and J 4 bases short, with 15 bases between. This CDR3 contains 14 residues. The germline V gene has CDR1 MRHNA and CDR2 SNTAGT. CDR3 in amino acids: CASSAAPGFTEAFF. CDR3 bases: TGTGCCAGCAGCGCCGCTCCGGGCTTCACTGAAGCTTTCTTT.

The V and J genes are TRBV28 and TRBJ1-5, with D possibly being TRBD1 (6 bases). This CDR3 comprises 13 residues. The V gene lost 5 bases and the J gene lost 9 bases, with 14 bases spanning the gap. Germline values: CDR1 MDHEN, CDR2 SYDVKM. DNA for the CDR3: TGTGCCAGCAGTCTCCAGGGGCTCGGGCCCCAGCATTTT. It encodes CASSLQGLGPQHF.

This clonotype has a handful of counts. The gene calls are TRBV20-1 and TRBJ1-1; D remains unclear. Germline CDR1 DFQATT, CDR2 SNEGSKA (reference sequence). V shed 0 bases and J shed 1 base, with 9 bases lying between them. The CDR3 is 14 amino acids. In nucleotides, the CDR3 is TGCAGTGCTAGAGATTCGAGGCGGAACACTGAAGCTTTCTTT. This codes for CSARDSRRNTEAFF.

V and J are TRBV4-3 and TRBJ2-1; TRBD1 matches 9 bases. Per germline, CDR1 LGHNA and CDR2 YSLEER. Germline trimming cut 1 base from V and 1 base from J; bases unmatched to any gene: 5. The CDR3 length is 17 residues. As DNA, the CDR3 is TGCGCCAGCAGCCAAGGAGTAGACAGGGGGTCCTACAATGAGCAGTTCTTC. This encodes CASSQGVDRGSYNEQFF.

This rearrangement joins TRBV12-5 to TRBJ2-5; TRBD1 matches at 9 bases. V lost 7 bases, J lost 4 bases, and 19 bases stayed unmatched. The length of the CDR3 is 18 residues. Germline CDR1 is LGHNT and CDR2 is FRNRAP. CDR3 DNA sequence: TGTGCTAGTGCCCAACACGGCGGGACAGGGCAGGATCTAGAGACCCAGTACTTC. Translating it yields CASAQHGGTGQDLETQYF.

J is TRBJ2-1 and V is TRBV29-1; possibly TRBD2 for D (6 bases). The CDR3 loop spans 11 amino acids. Trimming cost V 7 bases and J 7 bases, with 11 bases left between them. Germline lookup yields CDR1 SQVTM and CDR2 ANQGSEA. The CDR3 nucleotides are TGCAGCGGGGGGACTGTTAATGAGCAGTTCTTC. Its translation: CSGGTVNEQFF.

There are a few counts of this clonotype. This chain joins TRBV6-4 and TRBJ1-5, with TRBD1 matching over 8 bases. The CDR3 contains 24 residues. The junction had 29 bases not matched to a gene; V was cut back by 4 bases and J by 0 bases. In germline, CDR1 is MRHNA, CDR2 SNTAGT. CDR3 residues: CASSVRVRPGTGTGDSLSNQPQHF. CDR3 DNA: TGTGCCAGCAGTGTTAGGGTCCGACCGGGGACCGGGACAGGTGACTCTCTTAGCAATCAGCCCCAGCATTTT.

V is TRBV12-5 and J is TRBJ2-5, with D possibly matching TRBD1 (6 bases). Per the germline V gene, CDR1 is LGHNT and CDR2 is FRNRAP. CDR3 length: 19 residues. The V and J ends lost 0 bases and 5 bases respectively, with 25 bases between them. The CDR3 nucleotides are TGTGCTAGTGGTTTGGTTCCGGTTGATAGGGGCAGGGGAACGGAGACCCAGTACTTC. Translation gives CASGLVPVDRGRGTETQYF.

This clonotype was counted ten times or more. V is TRBV6-5 and J is TRBJ2-5; 14 bases match TRBD2. Germline CDR1 is MNHEY and CDR2 is SVGAGI. The junction had 8 bases not matched to a gene; V was cut back by 6 bases and J by 5 bases. The CDR3 loop spans 16 amino acids. CDR3 in DNA: TGTGCCAGCAGGCCCGGACTAGCGGGGGGCTCGGAGACCCAGTACTTC. It translates to CASRPGLAGGSETQYF.

A few counts support this clonotype. This chain links TRBV5-1 with TRBJ2-5; D might be TRBD2 (6 bases). The CDR3 contains 13 residues. The V gene lost 4 bases and the J gene lost 2 bases, with 9 bases spanning the gap. CDR1 and CDR2 (germline): SGHRS, YFSETQ. Here the CDR3 DNA reads TGCGCCAGCAGCCACCGGGAGCAAGAGACCCAGTACTTC. This translates into CASSHREQETQYF.

There are a few counts of this clonotype. DNA of the CDR3: TGTGCCAGCAAGGTATGGGAAGGCACTGAAGCTTTCTTT. Translated: CASKVWEGTEAFF. The chain employs TRBV6-2 or TRBV6-3 and TRBJ1-1; D gene ambiguous. From germline, CDR1 is MNHEY and CDR2 SVGEGT. The CDR3 runs 13 residues. V shed 7 bases and J shed 4 bases, with 13 bases lying between them.

V usage is TRBV27 and J usage is TRBJ2-1; possible D gene TRBD2, 5 bases. CDR3 length: 13 residues. The germline CDR1 and CDR2 sequences are MNHEY and SMNVEV (reference sequence). The ends were cut back, 4 bases at V and 7 bases at J, with 11 bases in the middle. The CDR3 region has the DNA TGTGCCAGCAGTTCCCGAGGGTGGAATGAGCAGTTCTTC. Its protein product is CASSSRGWNEQFF.

This clonotype was counted between two and nine times. This chain uses TRBV11-2 with TRBJ2-5; D assignment may be TRBD1 or TRBD2 (5 bases each). The CDR3 extends over 16 amino acids. V shed 5 bases and J shed 0 bases, with 16 bases lying between them. CDR1 and CDR2 (germline): SGHAT, FQNNGV. As DNA, the CDR3 is TGTGCCAGCAGCCAGCCCGGGACGGGTTACCAAGAGACCCAGTACTTC. Its translation is CASSQPGTGYQETQYF.